Each of the 28 T cell receptor beta chains below was sequenced from the same sample in a study of cytomegalovirus exposure and HLA in healthy donors. Primers included in the PCR were 60 Vbeta and 13 Jbeta primers. Clones were sequenced by immunoSEQ multiplex PCR, and TCRdb holds only the in-frame ones, with some missing. Altogether over 150,000 clones are present, around 76% being singletons, with the ten largest covering about 1.3%. Sequenced sample: PBMCs. All receptors derive from a man aged 55 to 70 in good health and CMV-seronegative.

The gene calls are TRBV2 and TRBJ2-3; D is unresolved. The CDR3 extends over 13 amino acids. The ends were cut back, 6 bases at V and 0 bases at J, with 7 bases in the middle. Per germline, CDR1 SNHLY and CDR2 FYNNEI. CDR3 region: CASRETSTDTQYF. The CDR3 bases are TGTGCCAGCAGGGAGACTAGCACAGATACGCAGTATTTT.

The chain couples TRBV7-9 to TRBJ1-1, with 8 positions matching TRBD1. This CDR3 is 15 amino acids long. Germline assignment: CDR1 SEHNR and CDR2 FQNEAQ (reference sequence). V lost 5 bases, J lost 1 base, and 6 bases stayed unmatched. The CDR3 DNA reads TGTGCCAGCAGCGCAAAACAGGGGGGGAACACTGAAGCTTTCTTT. This codes for CASSAKQGGNTEAFF.

This chain connects TRBV11-2 to TRBJ2-7, with a possible D match to TRBD2 (6 bases). Germline CDR1 is SGHAT and CDR2 is FQNNGV. This CDR3 is built from 14 residues. Deletions cut 4 bases from V and 3 bases from J, with 13 bases between. The CDR3 here is CASSSPGLLYEQYF. DNA for the CDR3: TGTGCCAGCAGCTCACCGGGACTTCTCTACGAGCAGTACTTC.

In regard to this clone: The junction departs from germline at one end; a sequencing error may be responsible. The chain uses TRBV11-3 and TRBJ2-5; 7 bases match TRBD1. CDR1 SGHNT and CDR2 YENEEA come from the germline V gene. The CDR3 runs to 15 residues. CDR3 nucleotides: TGTGCCAGCAGCCCTACCGGGACAGAGCAAGAGGCCCAGTACTTC. It encodes CASSPTGTEQEAQYF.

The rearrangement uses TRBV30 and TRBJ2-7; D might be TRBD1 (6 bases). Germline-derived CDR1 and CDR2 are GTSNPN and SVGIG (reference sequence). Deletions cut 5 bases from V and 1 base from J, with 9 bases between. The CDR3 covers 12 residues. The CDR3, as DNA: TGTGCCTGGGGGGGCTTTTCCTACGAGCAGTACTTC. It encodes CAWGGFSYEQYF. Combining the CDR3 with reference TRBV30 and TRBJ2-7 gives the whole variable domain SQTIHQWPATLVQPVGSPLSLECTVEGTSNPNLYWYRQAAGRGLQLLFYSVGIGQISSEVPQNLSASRPQDRQFILSSKKLLLSDSGFYLCAWGGFSYEQYFGPGTRLTVT.

The chain recombines TRBV9 with TRBJ2-7; D is undetermined. Deletions cut 0 bases from V and 0 bases from J, with 7 bases between. The CDR3 loop spans 14 amino acids. CDR1 and CDR2 (germline): SGDLS, YYNGEE. In DNA, the CDR3 is TGTGCCAGCAGCGTAGAACCGGGCTCCTACGAGCAGTACTTC. It is translated as CASSVEPGSYEQYF.

The rearrangement joins TRBV6-1 to TRBJ1-3, with D possibly being TRBD1 (5 bases). Germline V gives CDR1 MNHNS, CDR2 SASEGT. V was shortened by 4 bases and J by 2 bases, with 9 bases between the two germline ends. The CDR3 runs 14 residues. The CDR3 region has the DNA TGTGCCAGCAGTGCGACAGACACTGGAAACACCATATATTTT. This translates into CASSATDTGNTIYF.

This clone has only a few counts. The rearrangement links TRBV7-2 to TRBJ2-7; 9 bases map to TRBD1. Trimming cost V 1 base and J 1 base; bases outside gene matches: 2. The CDR3 length is 15 residues. Germline V gene data show CDR1 as SGHTA and CDR2 as FQGNSA. Here the CDR3 reads CASSLDRGLSYEQYF. The DNA of the CDR3 is TGTGCCAGCAGCTTAGACAGGGGGCTGTCCTACGAGCAGTACTTC.

This clone was seen more than once but under ten times. V is TRBV28 and J is TRBJ1-2; 9 bases map to TRBD1. Germline CDR1 is MDHEN and CDR2 is SYDVKM. The V gene end was trimmed by 1 base and the J gene end by 8 bases; junction bases not matched to a gene: 5. The CDR3 sequence is 14 residues long. The CDR3 region has the DNA TGTGCCAGCAGTTTATCCCGGGACAGGGAGGGCTACACCTTC. Protein product: CASSLSRDREGYTF.

The chain uses TRBV9 and TRBJ2-1; a weak D match, TRBD2 (5 bases). The germline V gene encodes CDR1 SGDLS and CDR2 YYNGEE. Trimming removed 3 bases from V and 3 bases from J, with 10 bases in between. This CDR3 is built from 14 residues. CDR3 coding DNA: TGTGCCAGCAGCGGTCCCCGGGACTACAATGAGCAGTTCTTC. Its protein product is CASSGPRDYNEQFF.

This clone was observed a few times. The chain recombines TRBV6-1 with TRBJ2-7; 7 bases agree with TRBD1. CDR3 length: 14 amino acids. Trimming cost V 5 bases and J 3 bases; bases outside gene matches: 7. Germline values: CDR1 MNHNS, CDR2 SASEGT. CDR3 protein: CASSPGTDNYEQYF. The CDR3 DNA is TGTGCCAGCAGTCCCGGGACAGATAACTACGAGCAGTACTTC.

This chain uses TRBV27 with TRBJ2-1; TRBD2 matches 11 bases. Looked up from germline, CDR1 is MNHEY and CDR2 is SMNVEV (reference sequence). Germline trimming cut 1 base from V and 7 bases from J; bases unmatched to any gene: 9. The CDR3 has 17 residues. For the CDR3, the DNA is TGTGCCAGCAGTTTATTGTTAGCGGGAGGGCCGGGGAATGAGCAGTTCTTC. Encoded protein: CASSLLLAGGPGNEQFF.

CDR3 nucleotide sequence: TGTGCCAGCAGCTTTGGGGGGGGTTCCTACGAGCAGTACTTC. Protein: CASSFGGGSYEQYF. V is TRBV7-9 and J is TRBJ2-7; 7 nucleotides agree with TRBD2. Germline values: CDR1 SEHNR, CDR2 FQNEAQ (reference sequence). The CDR3 extends over 14 amino acids. V was pared by 3 bases and J by 1 base, with 3 bases of the junction left unmatched.

This clone came up a few times. V gene TRBV4-1 combines with J gene TRBJ1-3; a possible D gene is TRBD1 (6 bases). CDR1 MGHRA and CDR2 YSYEKL come from the germline V gene. This CDR3 region has 18 residues. V lost 3 bases to trimming and J lost 4 bases, with 22 bases between them. The CDR3 bases are TGCGCCAGCAGCCACGGCTTTCACGGGGGGACAAGGGGAAACACCATATATTTT. Translated, it gives CASSHGFHGGTRGNTIYF.

Only a few counts were recorded for this clone. The chain carries TRBV14 and TRBJ2-5; 11 nucleotides align to TRBD2. Germline values: CDR1 SGHDN, CDR2 FVKESK. The length of the CDR3 is 15 residues. V lost 2 bases and J lost 4; bases outside the gene matches: 3. The CDR3 reads CASSQTLAGGETQYF. For the CDR3, the DNA is TGTGCCAGCAGCCAAACGCTAGCGGGGGGAGAGACCCAGTACTTC.

The chain employs TRBV28 and TRBJ1-5; 9 positions match TRBD1. CDR1 and CDR2 from the germline V gene are MDHEN and SYDVKM. The CDR3 loop spans 15 amino acids. Unmatched junction bases numbered 8, after V lost 6 bases and J lost 5 bases. The DNA of the CDR3 is TGTGCCAGCAGCGTTGACAGGGGGGAACATCAGCCCCAGCATTTT. Its translation is CASSVDRGEHQPQHF.

The J gene is TRBJ2-3, the V gene TRBV5-1; 14 bases are a match to TRBD2. Trimming cost V 0 bases and J 4 bases; bases outside gene matches: 1. CDR3 length equals 16 residues. Germline V lookup: CDR1 SGHRS, CDR2 YFSETQ. The chain's CDR3 is CASSLVTSGRADTQYF. The CDR3 DNA reads as TGCGCCAGCAGCTTGGTGACTAGCGGGAGGGCAGATACGCAGTATTTT.

This rearrangement joins TRBV5-6 to TRBJ2-7; D unclear. CDR1 is SGHDT and CDR2 is YYEEEE in the germline V gene. This CDR3 has 12 residues. The ends were cut back, 3 bases at V and 6 bases at J, with 10 bases in the middle. The DNA of the CDR3 is TGTGCCAGCAGCTCTCCCGGTGGCGAGCAGTACTTC. Translated, it gives CASSSPGGEQYF. Full variable domain (missing parts from reference TRBV5-6 and TRBJ2-7): DAGVTQSPTHLIKTRGQQVTLRCSPKSGHDTVSWYQQALGQGPQFIFQYYEEEERQRGNFPDRFSGHQFPNYSSELNVNALLLGDSALYLCASSSPGGEQYFGPGTRLTVT.

This clone occurred a few times. The chain carries TRBV5-1 and TRBJ2-5; 7 bases match TRBD2. The CDR3 sequence is 14 residues long. Germline-derived CDR1 and CDR2 are SGHRS and YFSETQ. The J segment lost 7 bases and the V segment lost 0 bases, leaving 6 bases of the junction unmatched. The CDR3 region is CASSLGGGRGTQYF. CDR3 nucleotide sequence: TGCGCCAGCAGCTTGGGAGGCGGGAGAGGGACCCAGTACTTC.

This clone was seen at least ten times. The chain has TRBV11-2 and TRBJ1-2, with 7 bases fitting TRBD1. The germline V gene has CDR1 SGHAT and CDR2 FQNNGV. V lost 2 bases, J lost 5 bases, and 5 bases stayed unmatched. This CDR3 comprises 14 residues. The CDR3 is CASSLTQGVYGYTF. In nucleotides, the CDR3 is TGTGCCAGCAGCTTAACCCAGGGGGTATATGGCTACACCTTC.

The CDR3 reads CASLGDSQFDNEQFF. The CDR3 DNA sequence: TGTGCCAGCCTCGGGGACAGTCAGTTTGACAATGAGCAGTTCTTC. This rearrangement joins TRBV7-8 to TRBJ2-1; 7 nucleotides line up with TRBD1. Germline CDR1 SGHVS, CDR2 FQNEAQ. Losses at the gene ends were 8 bases for V and 5 bases for J; bases not matched to a gene: 12. This CDR3 has 15 residues.

The chain has TRBV7-3 and TRBJ2-7, with 9 positions matching TRBD1. CDR1 is SGHTA, CDR2 FQGTGA, per germline. The CDR3 is made up of 15 amino acids. V lost 0 bases and J lost 5; bases outside the gene matches: 5. CDR3 nucleotides: TGTGCCAGCAGCTTAACGAAAGGACAGGGGCACGAGCAGTACTTC. It codes for CASSLTKGQGHEQYF.

The genes are TRBV7-9 and TRBJ1-3; D uncertain. Trimming left V 5 bases short and J 0 bases short, with 11 bases between. Looked up from germline, CDR1 is SEHNR and CDR2 is FQNEAQ (reference sequence). CDR3 length: 15 amino acids. The CDR3 coding sequence is TGTGCCAGCAGCCCTAGTAGAGGCTCTGGAAACACCATATATTTT. Translating it yields CASSPSRGSGNTIYF.

The chain is built from TRBV9 and TRBJ2-7; 7 bases line up with TRBD2. The CDR3 is 16 amino acids. The junction had 10 bases not matched to a gene; V was cut back by 4 bases and J by 0 bases. Germline values: CDR1 SGDLS, CDR2 YYNGEE. The chain's CDR3 is CASSPRAGASSYEQYF. DNA for the CDR3: TGTGCCAGCAGCCCCCGGGCGGGAGCGTCCTCCTACGAGCAGTACTTC.

The rearrangement joins TRBV19 to TRBJ2-2; maybe TRBD1 (7 bases). This CDR3 is built from 15 residues. Per the germline V gene, CDR1 is LNHDA and CDR2 is SQIVND (reference sequence). Trimming left V 6 bases short and J 7 bases short, with 18 bases between. CDR3 sequence (DNA): TGTGCCAGTAGGGGACAGACGGGACTTCGCGGGGAGCTGTTTTTT. Encoded protein: CASRGQTGLRGELFF.

The rearrangement uses TRBV5-4 and TRBJ2-5; TRBD2 is a possible D gene (6 bases). Looked up from germline, CDR1 is SGHNT and CDR2 is YYREEE (reference sequence). The CDR3 spans 16 residues. Trimming pared 4 bases from V and 1 base from J, leaving 17 bases between. The CDR3 here is CASSRRDGSLQETQYF. DNA of the CDR3: TGTGCCAGCAGCCGGCGGGACGGGTCCCTCCAAGAGACCCAGTACTTC.

This chain links TRBV19 with TRBJ1-2, with D possibly TRBD1 on 6 matching bases. The V and J ends lost 3 bases and 6 bases respectively, with 11 bases between them. This CDR3 contains 13 residues. CDR1 is LNHDA, CDR2 SQIVND, per germline (reference sequence). The CDR3 DNA reads TGTGCCAGTAGTATGGGACATATCGATGGCTACACCTTC. Its protein product is CASSMGHIDGYTF.

This rearrangement joins TRBV12-2 to TRBJ2-7; TRBD2 was called by the table and not checked on the DNA. TRBV12-2 corresponds to a pseudogene. CDR3 size: 17 residues. CDR3 sequence (DNA): TGTGCAAGTCGCTTAGTCCCCACTGGCGGGACCTCCTACGAGCTGTACTTC. Protein product: CASRLVPTGGTSYELYF.